One and the same sample provided the 27 T cell receptor beta chains below, sequenced in a study of blood T cell repertoires in COVID-19. Data came from immunoSEQ multiplex PCR; TCRdb stores just in-frame clones and leaves some out. The sample has under 200,000 clones; about 88% are singletons. Sequencing input: peripheral blood. These receptors all stem from a middle-aged man with active or convalescent COVID-19.

The chain is built from TRBV29-1 and TRBJ2-7; 7 bases are shared with TRBD2. The CDR3 is 14 amino acids. J gave up 0 bases and V 4 bases, and 6 bases lay outside the gene matches. Germline V gene data show CDR1 as SQVTM and CDR2 as ANQGSEA. CDR3: CSVARAGSSYEQYF. CDR3 DNA sequence: TGCAGCGTTGCACGAGCGGGGAGCTCCTACGAGCAGTACTTC.

This chain joins TRBV5-1 and TRBJ2-7; 11 nucleotides line up with TRBD1. The V gene's germline CDR1 is SGHRS and CDR2 YFSETQ. The V segment lost 6 bases and the J segment 0 bases; nucleotides outside the gene matches: 5. The CDR3 is made up of 15 amino acids. The CDR3 sequence is CASNLGTGGSYEQYF. In DNA, the CDR3 is TGCGCCAGCAATCTAGGGACAGGGGGCTCCTACGAGCAGTACTTC.

The chain carries TRBV5-1 and TRBJ2-7; 10 nucleotides match TRBD1. This CDR3 spans 18 amino acids. In germline, CDR1 is SGHRS, CDR2 YFSETQ. Trimming took 3 bases from V and 3 from J; bases not matched to a gene: 15. DNA for the CDR3: TGCGCCAGCAGCTCGTGGGGACAGGGGATCCGCGCTGGCTACGAGCAGTACTTC. This gives the protein CASSSWGQGIRAGYEQYF.

This CDR3 is CASSLAGRTPEAFF. The CDR3 DNA is TGTGCCAGCAGTTTAGCCGGGAGGACTCCTGAAGCTTTCTTT. This chain joins TRBV28 and TRBJ1-1; no clear D. From germline, CDR1 is MDHEN and CDR2 SYDVKM. The CDR3 extends over 14 amino acids. V lost 2 bases, J lost 6 bases, and 13 bases lay in between.

This clone was found once. This chain uses TRBV30 with TRBJ2-7, with a tentative D call TRBD2 (6 bases). The germline V gene encodes CDR1 GTSNPN and CDR2 SVGIG (reference sequence). With 3 bases removed from V and 4 bases from J, the gap between germline ends came to 25 bases. This CDR3 region has 17 residues. The CDR3 sequence is CAWSSRTPSPAGYEQYF. In DNA form, the CDR3 reads TGTGCCTGGAGCTCTCGTACCCCCTCCCCCGCGGGATACGAGCAGTACTTC.

The chain links TRBV19 to TRBJ1-1; D call uncertain. CDR3 length equals 16 residues. Trimming removed 0 bases from V and 0 bases from J, with 11 bases in between. CDR1 and CDR2 (germline): LNHDA, SQIVND (reference sequence). The CDR3, as DNA: TGTGCCAGTAGTATAGATCGAAGGGAGCTGAACACTGAAGCTTTCTTT. Its translation is CASSIDRRELNTEAFF.

The rearrangement links TRBV5-1 to TRBJ2-7, with D possibly matching TRBD1 (6 bases). This CDR3 spans 16 amino acids. The germline CDR1 and CDR2 sequences are SGHRS and YFSETQ. The V and J ends lost 1 base and 5 bases respectively, with 19 bases between them. The CDR3 reads CASSLFTQGFIHEQYF. CDR3 DNA sequence: TGCGCCAGCAGCTTGTTTACTCAGGGGTTTATCCACGAGCAGTACTTC. The full variable domain, rest sourced from reference TRBV5-1 and TRBJ2-7, is KAGVTQTPRYLIKTRGQQVTLSCSPISGHRSVSWYQQTPGQGLQFLFEYFSETQRNKGNFPGRFSGRQFSNSRSEMNVSTLELGDSALYLCASSLFTQGFIHEQYFGPGTRLTVT.

The V gene is TRBV19, the J gene TRBJ1-1; D not certain. The germline V and J ends were trimmed by 5 bases and 2 bases, with 12 bases remaining between them. This CDR3 contains 14 residues. Germline loops: CDR1 LNHDA, CDR2 SQIVND (reference sequence). This CDR3 reads CASSYPGINTEAFF. For the CDR3, the DNA is TGTGCCAGTAGTTATCCAGGTATAAACACTGAAGCTTTCTTT.

V and J are TRBV29-1 and TRBJ2-3; D might be TRBD2 (6 bases). The CDR3 totals 13 residues. The germline V gene has CDR1 SQVTM and CDR2 ANQGSEA. Trimming shortened V by 6 bases and J by 0 bases, and 10 bases separated the two germline ends. The CDR3, as DNA: TGCAGCGTAGCTGCGGGAAGCACAGATACGCAGTATTTT. Its protein product is CSVAAGSTDTQYF.

The chain is built from TRBV5-1 and TRBJ2-7, with D possibly matching TRBD2 (5 bases). The CDR3 sequence is 13 residues long. The V and J ends lost 2 bases and 7 bases respectively, with 13 bases between them. Per the germline V gene, CDR1 is SGHRS and CDR2 is YFSETQ. The CDR3 protein is CASSFILSGEQYF. The CDR3 nucleotides read TGCGCCAGCAGCTTTATCTTGTCGGGAGAGCAGTACTTC.

The rearrangement links TRBV9 to TRBJ1-5; TRBD1 aligns across 10 bases. The CDR3 has 15 residues. CDR1 is SGDLS, CDR2 YYNGEE, per germline. V lost 0 bases, J lost 5 bases, and 2 bases stayed unmatched. In DNA, the CDR3 is TGTGCCAGCAGCGTAGAAGGGACAGGGGATCAGCCCCAGCATTTT. It yields the protein CASSVEGTGDQPQHF.

The chain uses TRBV10-3 and TRBJ2-1, with TRBD2 matching 8 bases. V gave up 9 bases and J gave up 2 bases; unmatched junction bases: 12. This CDR3 region has 16 residues. The germline V gene has CDR1 ENHRY and CDR2 SYGVKD. The CDR3 protein is CAIAMSVGGAYNEQFF. In DNA form, the CDR3 reads TGTGCCATAGCGATGAGTGTCGGGGGGGCCTACAATGAGCAGTTCTTC.

CDR3 nucleotide sequence: TGTGCCAGCAGCCCGACCCTTCGGGACAGGGTCATCCGTGAAAAACTGTTTTTT. This codes for CASSPTLRDRVIREKLFF. This chain connects TRBV6-2 or TRBV6-3 to TRBJ1-4, with 9 bases aligning to TRBD1. CDR3 length: 18 amino acids. The V gene's germline CDR1 is MNHEY and CDR2 SVGEGT. V shed 6 bases and J 7 bases; nucleotides not matched to a gene: 18.

The rearrangement uses TRBV29-1 and TRBJ2-5; maybe TRBD1 (6 bases). CDR1 and CDR2 from the germline V gene are SQVTM and ANQGSEA. CDR3 length: 13 amino acids. V dropped 4 bases and J dropped 5 bases, with 14 bases sitting between them. Here the CDR3 reads CSVGTGKGETQYF. Written as DNA, the CDR3 is TGCAGCGTTGGAACAGGGAAGGGCGAGACCCAGTACTTC.

This chain connects TRBV11-2 to TRBJ2-1; tentative D call: TRBD1 (6 bases). Germline lookup yields CDR1 SGHAT and CDR2 FQNNGV. Trimming stripped 4 bases from V and 9 bases from J, with 25 bases between. CDR3 length equals 17 residues. Here the CDR3 reads CASSSLTYGTRRGEQFF. CDR3 bases: TGTGCCAGCAGCTCCCTGACTTATGGCACCCGCAGGGGTGAGCAGTTCTTC. Filled out from reference TRBV11-2 and TRBJ2-1, the complete variable domain reads EAGVAQSPRYKIIEKRQSVAFWCNPISGHATLYWYQQILGQGPKLLIQFQNNGVVDDSQLPKDRFSAERLKGVDSTLKIQPAKLEDSAVYLCASSSLTYGTRRGEQFFGPGTRLTVL.

In this sample, this clone turned up once. The chain joins TRBV5-1 to TRBJ2-7, with 9 bases identical to TRBD1. The CDR3 spans 15 residues. Germline CDR1 is SGHRS and CDR2 is YFSETQ. Unmatched junction bases numbered 3, after V lost 0 bases and J lost 2 bases. The CDR3 DNA sequence: TGCGCCAGCAGCTTGGTTGGACAGGGGACCTACGAGCAGTACTTC. This translates into CASSLVGQGTYEQYF. Full variable domain (remainder filled in from reference TRBV5-1 and TRBJ2-7): KAGVTQTPRYLIKTRGQQVTLSCSPISGHRSVSWYQQTPGQGLQFLFEYFSETQRNKGNFPGRFSGRQFSNSRSEMNVSTLELGDSALYLCASSLVGQGTYEQYFGPGTRLTVT.

The rearrangement links TRBV19 to TRBJ1-5; D not certain. The CDR3 consists of 15 residues. Trimming pared 1 base from V and 4 bases from J, leaving 11 bases between. Germline values: CDR1 LNHDA, CDR2 SQIVND (reference sequence). CDR3 nucleotides: TGTGCCAGTAGTATAGCGGGAGGTCGGAATCAGCCCCAGCATTTT. Amino acid sequence: CASSIAGGRNQPQHF.

This clone turned up a few times. The chain has TRBV7-2 and TRBJ1-2; 8 nucleotides align to TRBD1. This CDR3 has 15 residues. Trimming cost V 1 base and J 3 bases; bases outside gene matches: 4. Germline V CDR1 and CDR2: SGHTA, FQGNSA. The CDR3 DNA reads as TGTGCCAGCAGCTTAGTTGGACAGGGCGACTATGGCTACACCTTC. As protein: CASSLVGQGDYGYTF.

The chain joins TRBV20-1 to TRBJ2-5; TRBD2 agrees at 7 bases. Unmatched junction bases numbered 7, after V lost 3 bases and J lost 3 bases. This CDR3 comprises 14 residues. Germline loops: CDR1 DFQATT, CDR2 SNEGSKA (reference sequence). The CDR3 sequence is CSASGGGPKETQYF. The CDR3 nucleotides are TGCAGTGCTAGTGGGGGAGGGCCTAAAGAGACCCAGTACTTC.

This chain connects TRBV14 to TRBJ1-2; 8 nucleotides agree with TRBD1. The J segment lost 4 bases and the V segment lost 1 base, leaving 2 bases of the junction unmatched. The CDR3 runs to 14 residues. Germline-derived CDR1 and CDR2 are SGHDN and FVKESK. CDR3 residues: CASSQGTGIYGYTF. CDR3 nucleotide sequence: TGTGCCAGCAGCCAAGGGACAGGGATCTATGGCTACACCTTC.

A single count supports this clone. This chain uses TRBV4-1 with TRBJ1-1; 9 bases agree with TRBD1. Germline CDR1 reads MGHRA; CDR2 reads YSYEKL. The CDR3 contains 15 residues. The V and J ends lost 3 bases and 6 bases, in that order; junction bases with no gene match: 8. The CDR3 bases are TGCGCCAGCAGCCAGCGTGACAGGGGGGTTCCTGAAGCTTTCTTT. Translated: CASSQRDRGVPEAFF.

V is TRBV27 and J is TRBJ2-7, with 8 bases identical to TRBD1. This CDR3 has 15 amino acids. V was clipped by 7 bases and J by 3 bases; unmatched bases: 11. Germline V gives CDR1 MNHEY, CDR2 SMNVEV (reference sequence). For the CDR3, the DNA is TGTGCCAGCAAAGGCCAGGGGGCATTATACTACGAGCAGTACTTC. This sequence encodes CASKGQGALYYEQYF.

This clone was observed a handful of times. The V gene is TRBV7-2, the J gene TRBJ1-3; possible D gene TRBD1, 6 bases. The CDR3 runs to 18 residues. Germline values: CDR1 SGHTA, CDR2 FQGNSA. V lost 1 base and J 0 bases, leaving 16 bases between the germline ends. This chain's CDR3 is CASSLGWGQERSGNTIYF. As DNA, the CDR3 is TGTGCCAGCAGCTTAGGGTGGGGGCAGGAGCGCTCTGGAAACACCATATATTTT.

This clone came up once. The rearrangement joins TRBV5-1 to TRBJ1-2; TRBD1 matches at 10 bases. V lost 0 bases and J lost 6; bases outside the gene matches: 11. The CDR3 is 17 residues long. The germline V gene has CDR1 SGHRS and CDR2 YFSETQ. DNA of the CDR3: TGCGCCAGCAGCTTGGTCGTGGGGACAGGGGAATACCATGGCTACACCTTC. It encodes CASSLVVGTGEYHGYTF. The entire variable domain, with the rest obtained from reference TRBV5-1 and TRBJ1-2, is as follows: KAGVTQTPRYLIKTRGQQVTLSCSPISGHRSVSWYQQTPGQGLQFLFEYFSETQRNKGNFPGRFSGRQFSNSRSEMNVSTLELGDSALYLCASSLVVGTGEYHGYTFGSGTRLTVV.

A single count supports this clone. The rearrangement uses TRBV30 and TRBJ2-3; D gene unclear. The V gene lost 0 bases and the J gene lost 0 bases, with 10 bases spanning the gap. The CDR3 runs to 15 residues. Germline assignment: CDR1 GTSNPN and CDR2 SVGIG (reference sequence). The CDR3 region has the DNA TGTGCCTGGAGTGTACTCGGCGGAAGCACAGATACGCAGTATTTT. Translated: CAWSVLGGSTDTQYF.

The chain links TRBV5-1 to TRBJ2-3; weak D call: TRBD1 (5 bases). The V gene lost 0 bases and the J gene lost 4 bases, with 12 bases spanning the gap. CDR1 is SGHRS and CDR2 is YFSETQ in the germline V gene. The CDR3 totals 15 residues. The CDR3 reads CASSLVGLRADTQYF. The CDR3 nucleotides are TGCGCCAGCAGCTTGGTGGGGCTTCGGGCAGATACGCAGTATTTT.

This chain joins TRBV18 and TRBJ2-7; TRBD1 matches 7 bases. Germline-derived CDR1 and CDR2 are KGHSH and LQKENI. The J segment lost 0 bases and the V segment lost 6 bases, leaving 17 bases of the junction unmatched. This CDR3 region has 18 residues. The CDR3 spells CASSLLPSGTEDSYEQYF. CDR3 in DNA: TGTGCCAGCTCCCTACTTCCTTCCGGGACAGAGGACTCCTACGAGCAGTACTTC.